The sequence of this TCR beta chain was determined in a study of blood T cell repertoires in COVID-19. Study-wide context: Acute and convalescent COVID-19 samples came from the United States, Italy and Spain. The analysed material was cDNA or gDNA that came from T cells, B-cell-depleted T cells, or PBMCs.

This clone was seen just once. The CDR3 loop spans 16 amino acids. The germline V gene has CDR1 SGHTA and CDR2 FQGNSA. After removal of 5 bases from V and 3 bases from J, the junction contained 11 bases not matched to a gene. Per the original data handling: Reference gene primer amplification in the assay estimated nucleated cell counts. The table came from immunoSEQ multiplex PCR; TCRdb's copy has only in-frame clones and leaves some out. The V and J calls and the clone size are those of that table, but D and trimming were determined from the DNA. The sample holds roughly 250,000 clones, about 80% seen once.

The sample was peripheral blood. J is TRBJ2-5 and V is TRBV7-2; 8 nucleotides agree with TRBD1. This TCR derives from a woman aged 80 or over with acute or convalescent COVID-19. DNA of the CDR3: TGTGCCAGCAGCCGCCAAAGTGGGACAGGAGAAGAGACCCAGTACTTC. Residues: CASSRQSGTGEETQYF.